These 27 T cell receptor beta chains were sequenced from one sample in a study of blood T cell repertoires in COVID-19 (dated by TCRdb to the early 2020s). Library method: the immunoSEQ multiplex PCR assay. As stored in TCRdb, this immuneACCESS dataset retains in-frame rearrangements with V and J assigned. A fraction of the clones does not appear; measured against another copy, unresolved V genes explain less than half of the discrepancy, and the remainder lacks a known reason. The sample data list 95,000 to 150,000 clones, and around 84% of these were observed just once. The ten biggest clones cover approximately 3.5% of the sample. Sequenced sample: PBMCs or T cells enriched from blood (not recorded which). These receptor sequences come from a woman in her 30s who had recovered from COVID-19.

J is TRBJ1-4 and V is TRBV7-9; 8 nucleotides align to TRBD1. The germline V gene encodes CDR1 SEHNR and CDR2 FQNEAQ (reference sequence). CDR3 length equals 15 residues. Unmatched junction bases numbered 9, after V lost 5 bases and J lost 7 bases. This CDR3 is CASSIRTGSTEKLFF. Here the CDR3 DNA reads TGTGCCAGCAGCATTAGGACAGGGTCGACTGAAAAACTGTTTTTT.

This clone was detected once. The V gene is TRBV6-5, the J gene TRBJ2-7; D gene ambiguous. V was shortened by 8 bases and J by 2 bases, with 13 bases between the two germline ends. Germline V gives CDR1 MNHEY, CDR2 SVGAGI. This CDR3 has 13 residues. In DNA form, the CDR3 reads TGTGCCAGCCAGATGGGCGCCGCCTACGAGCAGTACTTC. Encoded protein: CASQMGAAYEQYF.

The chain has TRBV19 and TRBJ2-2; 12 nucleotides align to TRBD1. The CDR3 covers 17 residues. Germline assignment: CDR1 LNHDA and CDR2 SQIVND (reference sequence). V gave up 0 bases and J gave up 5 bases; unmatched junction bases: 4. DNA of the CDR3: TGTGCCAGTAGTATAGAAGGGACAGGGGGCGCAACCGGGGAGCTGTTTTTT. It codes for CASSIEGTGGATGELFF. Looking up the rest from reference TRBV19 and TRBJ2-2 gives the full variable domain: DGGITQSPKYLFRKEGQNVTLSCEQNLNHDAMYWYRQDPGQGLRLIYYSQIVNDFQKGDIAEGYSVSREKKESFPLTVTSAQKNPTAFYLCASSIEGTGGATGELFFGEGSRLTVL.

This clone was detected once. This sequence joins TRBV18 and TRBJ1-6; TRBD1 is a possible D gene (6 bases). CDR3 length: 18 residues. Germline CDR1 is KGHSH and CDR2 is LQKENI. Trimming stripped 6 bases from V and 0 bases from J, with 18 bases between. This CDR3 is CASSSTGPIGSYNSPLHF. The CDR3 nucleotides are TGTGCCAGCTCCTCCACAGGGCCCATCGGCTCCTATAATTCACCCCTCCACTTT. Variable domain in full (rest from reference TRBV18 and TRBJ1-6): NAGVMQNPRHLVRRRGQEARLRCSPMKGHSHVYWYRQLPEEGLKFMVYLQKENIIDESGMPKERFSAEFPKEGPSILRIQQVVRGDSAAYFCASSSTGPIGSYNSPLHFGNGTRLTVT.

This chain uses TRBV19 with TRBJ2-1, with D possibly being TRBD2 (5 bases). There are 13 residues in the CDR3. With 7 bases removed from V and 3 bases from J, the gap between germline ends came to 10 bases. Germline assignment: CDR1 LNHDA and CDR2 SQIVND (reference sequence). DNA for the CDR3: TGTGCCAGTAAGAGGGCAAGCTACAATGAGCAGTTCTTC. This codes for CASKRASYNEQFF. Complete variable domain (other parts from reference TRBV19 and TRBJ2-1): DGGITQSPKYLFRKEGQNVTLSCEQNLNHDAMYWYRQDPGQGLRLIYYSQIVNDFQKGDIAEGYSVSREKKESFPLTVTSAQKNPTAFYLCASKRASYNEQFFGPGTRLTVL.

This rearrangement joins TRBV7-9 to TRBJ1-6, with a tentative D call TRBD1 (6 bases). The CDR3 sequence is 14 residues long. Trimming cost V 1 base and J 6 bases, with 7 bases left between them. Germline V gives CDR1 SEHNR, CDR2 FQNEAQ (reference sequence). The CDR3 loop reads CASSLEQGNSPLHF. The CDR3 DNA reads TGTGCCAGCAGCTTAGAACAGGGTAATTCACCCCTCCACTTT. Full variable domain (remainder filled in from reference TRBV7-9 and TRBJ1-6): DTGVSQNPRHKITKRGQNVTFRCDPISEHNRLYWYRQTLGQGPEFLTYFQNEAQLEKSRLLSDRFSAERPKGSFSTLEIQRTEQGDSAMYLCASSLEQGNSPLHFGNGTRLTVT.

The chain uses TRBV28 and TRBJ1-1; D not certain. The V and J ends lost 6 bases and 3 bases respectively, with 14 bases between them. The CDR3 runs to 14 residues. CDR1 MDHEN and CDR2 SYDVKM come from the germline V gene. In DNA, the CDR3 is TGTGCCAGCAGCCCCCGGCCAGGATACACTGAAGCTTTCTTT. This translates into CASSPRPGYTEAFF.

The table lists this clone with a count of one. J is TRBJ1-1 and V is TRBV5-1; 12 bases map to TRBD1. Per germline, CDR1 SGHRS and CDR2 YFSETQ. The CDR3 has 19 residues. V lost 6 bases, J lost 4 bases, and 19 bases stayed unmatched. CDR3 DNA sequence: TGCGCCAGCAAAAGCCCCTTGGGGGACAGGGGGCGCTTGAGCACTGAAGCTTTCTTT. Its protein product is CASKSPLGDRGRLSTEAFF.

This chain links TRBV27 with TRBJ1-1, with 12 bases identical to TRBD1. This CDR3 has 17 amino acids. Germline CDR1 reads MNHEY; CDR2 reads SMNVEV (reference sequence). V lost 3 bases and J lost 2; bases outside the gene matches: 7. Here the CDR3 reads CASSFHGTGGGNTEAFF. The CDR3, as DNA: TGTGCCAGCAGTTTCCACGGGACAGGGGGCGGAAACACTGAAGCTTTCTTT.

The V call is TRBV10-3, the J call TRBJ2-2; 7 bases agree with TRBD2. CDR1 ENHRY and CDR2 SYGVKD come from the germline V gene. The CDR3 consists of 14 residues. V shed 8 bases and J 2 bases; nucleotides not matched to a gene: 5. The DNA of the CDR3 is TGTGCCATCGGTACGGGACTAAACACCGGGGAGCTGTTTTTT. As protein: CAIGTGLNTGELFF.

This clone was seen a single time. The genes are TRBV29-1 and TRBJ2-3; 7 bases map to TRBD1. V was clipped by 1 base and J by 0 bases; unmatched bases: 1. The CDR3 runs 14 residues. Germline CDR1 SQVTM, CDR2 ANQGSEA. The CDR3 coding sequence is TGCAGCGTTGAAGTCAGGGGGAGCACAGATACGCAGTATTTT. Translated: CSVEVRGSTDTQYF.

The CDR3 spells CASSLGQVLYEQYF. The CDR3 coding sequence is TGCGCCAGCAGCTTGGGTCAGGTTCTCTACGAGCAGTACTTC. The chain links TRBV5-1 to TRBJ2-7; D unresolved. Trimming shortened V by 0 bases and J by 3 bases, and 10 bases separated the two germline ends. Germline lookup yields CDR1 SGHRS and CDR2 YFSETQ. CDR3 length: 14 amino acids.

As to this clone: The sample contains more than one DNA sequence encoding this CDR3. The chain combines TRBV11-2 with TRBJ2-7; TRBD2 agrees at 9 bases. V trimming: 3 bases; J trimming: 0 bases; junction bases outside the gene matches: 0. This CDR3 has 14 residues. The germline CDR1 and CDR2 sequences are SGHAT and FQNNGV. The CDR3 is CASSLTSGSYEQYF. In DNA form, the CDR3 reads TGTGCCAGCAGCTTGACTAGCGGCTCCTACGAGCAGTACTTC.

The chain recombines TRBV29-1 with TRBJ1-1; possibly TRBD1 for D (6 bases). Germline CDR1 reads SQVTM; CDR2 reads ANQGSEA. Trimming cost V 7 bases and J 6 bases, with 15 bases left between them. The CDR3 covers 12 residues. The CDR3 DNA sequence: TGCAGCGGAGGGGGTTTGAGCTCTGAAGCTTTCTTT. This codes for CSGGGLSSEAFF.

This rearrangement joins TRBV19 to TRBJ1-2, with D possibly TRBD1 on 5 matching bases. V lost 1 base and J lost 4, with 10 bases in between. The CDR3 loop spans 14 amino acids. In germline, CDR1 is LNHDA, CDR2 SQIVND (reference sequence). The CDR3 loop is CASSIGRGSYGYTF. The DNA of the CDR3 is TGTGCCAGTAGTATAGGCCGGGGGAGCTATGGCTACACCTTC.

The J gene is TRBJ2-7, the V gene TRBV7-8; maybe TRBD1 (6 bases). V dropped 0 bases and J dropped 5 bases, with 17 bases sitting between them. Germline CDR1 reads SGHVS; CDR2 reads FQNEAQ. There are 16 residues in the CDR3. CDR3 loop: CASSLALRTGFDEQYF. The DNA of the CDR3 is TGTGCCAGCAGCTTAGCGTTGAGAACAGGGTTCGACGAGCAGTACTTC.

This chain links TRBV11-1 with TRBJ2-2; D is perhaps TRBD2 (7 bases). CDR3 size: 14 residues. V was shortened by 3 bases and J by 6 bases, with 11 bases between the two germline ends. Germline CDR1 SGHAT, CDR2 FQDESV (reference sequence). For the CDR3, the DNA is TGTGCCAGCAGCTTGGGGGAGGGGGCCGGGGAGCTGTTTTTT. Protein sequence: CASSLGEGAGELFF.

This clone was observed a single time. The chain employs TRBV3-1 (or the pseudogene TRBV3-2) and TRBJ2-6; the match to TRBD2 covers 7 bases. The CDR3 extends over 18 amino acids. Trimming took 8 bases from V and 1 from J; bases not matched to a gene: 14. Per the germline V gene, CDR1 is LGHDT and CDR2 is YNNKEL (reference sequence). CDR3 protein: CASRKPGLLSSGANVLTF. The CDR3 DNA is TGTGCCAGCCGAAAACCGGGACTACTATCATCTGGGGCCAACGTCCTGACTTTC.

The gene calls are TRBV20-1 and TRBJ2-3, with TRBD2 as a possible D gene (5 bases). The germline V gene encodes CDR1 DFQATT and CDR2 SNEGSKA (reference sequence). This CDR3 is built from 15 residues. With 3 bases removed from V and 0 bases from J, the gap between germline ends came to 13 bases. In DNA form, the CDR3 reads TGCAGTGCTAGTATTTCAGGCGGGAGCACAGATACGCAGTATTTT. Translated: CSASISGGSTDTQYF.

The rearrangement joins TRBV27 to TRBJ1-1; D is unresolved. Germline V gene lookup returns CDR1 MNHEY and CDR2 SMNVEV (reference sequence). Trimming cost V 6 bases and J 3 bases, with 11 bases left between them. CDR3 size: 13 residues. The CDR3: CASSHLGDTEAFF. The DNA for the CDR3 is TGTGCCAGCAGCCACCTGGGCGACACTGAAGCTTTCTTT.

The V gene is TRBV4-1, the J gene TRBJ2-5; 8 nucleotides align to TRBD2. Germline CDR1 and CDR2: MGHRA and YSYEKL. The CDR3 totals 17 residues. V lost 5 bases and J lost 3; bases outside the gene matches: 14. The CDR3 bases are TGCGCCAGCAGCAATCGAGGTAGCGGGAATGGGGAAGAGACCCAGTACTTC. The encoded protein is CASSNRGSGNGEETQYF.

The chain links TRBV18 to TRBJ1-2; perhaps TRBD1 as D (5 bases). In germline, CDR1 is KGHSH, CDR2 LQKENI. The CDR3 is 17 amino acids. V was trimmed by 4 bases and J by 1 base, leaving 19 bases between them. The CDR3 region is CASSLLETGSINYGYTF. The DNA for the CDR3 is TGTGCCAGCTCACTCCTTGAAACAGGATCGATTAACTATGGCTACACCTTC.

The chain employs TRBV28 and TRBJ1-1; no firm D call. The CDR3 totals 13 residues. The germline gives CDR1 MDHEN, CDR2 SYDVKM. V was shortened by 6 bases and J by 1 base, with 9 bases between the two germline ends. CDR3 DNA: TGTGCCAGCAGGAGGGCGTGGAACACTGAAGCTTTCTTT. Protein sequence: CASRRAWNTEAFF.

V usage is TRBV28 and J usage is TRBJ2-7; TRBD1 agrees at 7 bases. The CDR3 has 14 residues. With 6 bases clipped from V and 2 bases from J, the junction kept 7 bases outside the gene matches. Germline values: CDR1 MDHEN, CDR2 SYDVKM. The CDR3 is CASRLQGEPYEQYF. The CDR3 coding sequence is TGTGCCAGCAGACTTCAGGGGGAGCCCTACGAGCAGTACTTC.

This clone was counted once. This chain connects TRBV28 to TRBJ1-1; D unresolved. The V gene's germline CDR1 is MDHEN and CDR2 SYDVKM. This CDR3 comprises 11 residues. V was clipped by 3 bases and J by 8 bases, with 7 bases between them. Here the CDR3 DNA reads TGTGCCAGCAGTTTGGAGTCCGAAGCTTTCTTT. As protein: CASSLESEAFF.

V usage is TRBV7-9 and J usage is TRBJ1-6; 8 bases are a match to TRBD1. The trim removed 5 bases at V and 7 bases at J, leaving 4 bases unmatched. There are 14 residues in the CDR3. Germline V gene data show CDR1 as SEHNR and CDR2 as FQNEAQ (reference sequence). The chain's CDR3 is CASSRTGTNSPLHF. The CDR3 coding sequence is TGTGCCAGCAGCCGGACAGGGACCAATTCACCCCTCCACTTT.

The chain employs TRBV5-7 and TRBJ2-7; 9 nucleotides match TRBD2. TRBV5-7 is reported as an ORF; its role is uncertain. J lost 4 bases, V lost 1 base, and 18 bases had no gene match. The CDR3 consists of 19 residues. CDR3 residues: CASSLTMILNSGRYYEQYF. CDR3 nucleotides: TGTGCCAGCAGCTTGACTATGATTCTCAATAGCGGGAGATATTACGAGCAGTACTTC.